This T cell receptor beta chain was retrieved from a study of blood T cell repertoires in COVID-19 (TCRdb year 2020). For the wider study: Samples from collaborators originated in the United States, Italy and Spain and spanned both the acute and convalescent phases of COVID-19. The dataset comprised deeply sampled blood TCRbeta repertoires from subjects exposed to, actively infected with, or recovered from COVID-19. HLA class I and class II types, where available, came from metadata supplied by the sample provider rather than from assay-based typing. The repertoires were made available in a free public database intended to serve as a resource for research on the immune response to SARS-CoV-2. The prospective study material was composed of cDNA or gDNA derived from T cells, B-cell-depleted T cells, or PBMCs. Samples were obtained from the ongoing ImmuneRACE study (first 160 participants) and from some 1,300 subjects provided by 6 global collaborators. Nearly every sample came with metadata listing a de-identified subject ID, COVID-19 status, age in years and sex. The paper's findings and limits, for the study overall: Clinical and demographic metadata were provided uncurated, with the amount varying by source and participant.

One collaborating source in Seattle enrolled patients while the patients were actively infected and followed the patients over time throughout the course of disease. Collaborating institutions collected whole blood in K2EDTA tubes following their own protocols. Collaborator samples were shipped for TCRbeta analysis as frozen whole blood, isolated PBMCs, or DNA extracted from either sample type. With regard to this clone: Its antigen target is currently unknown. No much larger clonotype is one base removed from it; base qualities were not supplied.

TCRbeta CDR3 regions were amplified from genomic DNA by means of the immunoSEQ Assay, a bias-controlled multiplex PCR. The published analysis was carried out like this. The number of nucleated cells in each sample was estimated by amplification of reference gene primers within the assay. To quantify the absolute abundance of each unique TCRbeta CDR3 rearrangement, sequence reads were collapsed and filtered. For each sample, productive Simpson clonality was calculated by taking the square root of Simpson's diversity index across productive rearrangements. Imported from immuneACCESS, the table was reduced by TCRdb to in-frame sequences with V and J called. These copies leave out some clones; in studies compared against another copy, an unresolved V gene accounts for under half, and the cause of the remainder is not known. V, J and clone size are taken as reported in that table, and D and trimming were inferred from the DNA itself. Present in this sample are 140,000 to 150,000 clones, 70% to 90% of which were seen just once. The top ten clonotypes cover roughly 8% of the sample.

The junction shows trimming of 4 bases on V and 2 bases on J, and the gene matches do not reach 6 bases of it. The CDR1 and CDR2 encoded by the germline V gene are SGHVS and FNYEAQ. Its CDR3 holds 15 amino acids, cysteine through phenylalanine. Only CDR3 DNA is held: 45 bases, read in frame from base 1. What was sequenced was peripheral blood. The receptor comes from a woman aged 60-75 years with COVID-19, enrolled during active disease. The rearrangement combines TRBV7-6 with TRBJ2-5; 8 central bases correspond to TRBD1. The CDR3 reads as follows: CASSSGQGAQETQYF. The nucleotides read TGTGCCAGCAGCTCCGGACAGGGTGCACAAGAGACCCAGTACTTC.